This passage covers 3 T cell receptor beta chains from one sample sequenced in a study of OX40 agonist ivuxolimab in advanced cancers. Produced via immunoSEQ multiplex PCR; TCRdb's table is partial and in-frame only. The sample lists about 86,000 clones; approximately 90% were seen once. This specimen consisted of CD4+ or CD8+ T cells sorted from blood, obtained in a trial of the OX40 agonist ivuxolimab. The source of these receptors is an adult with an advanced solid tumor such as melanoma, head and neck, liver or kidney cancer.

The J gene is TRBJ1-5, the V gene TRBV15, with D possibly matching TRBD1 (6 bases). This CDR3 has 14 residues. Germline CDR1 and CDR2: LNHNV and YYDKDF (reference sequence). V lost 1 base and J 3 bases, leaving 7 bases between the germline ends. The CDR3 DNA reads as TGTGCCACCAGCAGAGCAGGGGCCAATCAGCCCCAGCATTTT. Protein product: CATSRAGANQPQHF.

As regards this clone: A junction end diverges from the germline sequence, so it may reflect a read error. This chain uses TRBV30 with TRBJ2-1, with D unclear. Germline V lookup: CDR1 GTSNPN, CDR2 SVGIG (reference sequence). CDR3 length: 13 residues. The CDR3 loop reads CVWSVLQAAGQFF. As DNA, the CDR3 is TGTGTCTGGAGTGTACTTCAGGCAGCAGGGCAGTTCTTC.

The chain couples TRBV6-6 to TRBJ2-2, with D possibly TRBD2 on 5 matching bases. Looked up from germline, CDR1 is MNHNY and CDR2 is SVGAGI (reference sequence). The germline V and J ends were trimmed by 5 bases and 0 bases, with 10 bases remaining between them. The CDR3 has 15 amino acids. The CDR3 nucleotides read TGTGCCAGCAGTACTAGAAGGGCGAACACCGGGGAGCTGTTTTTT. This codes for CASSTRRANTGELFF.